The 8 T cell receptor beta chains listed next were all sequenced from one sample in a study of blood T cell repertoires in COVID-19. Profiling relied on immunoSEQ multiplex PCR, and the TCRdb table lists in-frame clones only, not all of them. In the table there are over 50,000 clones, approximately 83% of which are singletons. The specimen sequenced was peripheral blood. Receptor source: a human donor in a cohort sampled during active COVID-19.

This chain connects TRBV3-1 (or the pseudogene TRBV3-2) to TRBJ2-7; TRBD1 agrees at 9 bases. CDR1 is LGHDT and CDR2 is YNNKEL in the germline V gene (reference sequence). Trimming cost V 7 bases and J 2 bases; bases outside gene matches: 6. The CDR3 is made up of 14 amino acids. The chain's CDR3 is CASKEGTGPYEQYF. The DNA of the CDR3 is TGTGCCAGCAAAGAAGGGACAGGGCCCTACGAGCAGTACTTC.

This clone was seen only once. The chain couples TRBV7-2 to TRBJ2-1, with 7 bases lining up with TRBD2. From germline, CDR1 is SGHTA and CDR2 FQGNSA. This CDR3 has 15 amino acids. With 4 bases clipped from V and 6 bases from J, the junction kept 9 bases outside the gene matches. The CDR3 DNA sequence: TGTGCCAGCAGCTATACTGGCGGGAGTGGCAATGAGCAGTTCTTC. Protein: CASSYTGGSGNEQFF.

As to this clone: Sequence at one end of the junction differs from germline and may be a read error. The genes are TRBV7-2 and TRBJ2-1, with D possibly TRBD2 on 5 matching bases. The CDR3 spans 14 residues. The germline V gene has CDR1 SGHTA and CDR2 FQGNSA. The CDR3, as DNA: TGTGCCAGCAGCGTAGCGCGGAGGTTCTATGAGCAGTTCTTC. This translates into CASSVARRFYEQFF.

V and J are TRBV11-2 and TRBJ2-7; D unclear. Between the trimmed V and J ends, which lost 4 bases and 5 bases, there was a span of 9 bases. Germline CDR1 is SGHAT and CDR2 is FQNNGV. The CDR3 consists of 12 residues. The CDR3 reads CASSSLPHEQYF. CDR3 bases: TGTGCCAGCAGCTCCCTCCCTCACGAGCAGTACTTC. The whole variable domain, remainder taken from reference TRBV11-2 and TRBJ2-7, is EAGVAQSPRYKIIEKRQSVAFWCNPISGHATLYWYQQILGQGPKLLIQFQNNGVVDDSQLPKDRFSAERLKGVDSTLKIQPAKLEDSAVYLCASSSLPHEQYFGPGTRLTVT.

The rearrangement joins TRBV2 to TRBJ1-2; 7 nucleotides match TRBD1. The trim removed 5 bases at V and 4 bases at J, leaving 4 bases unmatched. Looked up from germline, CDR1 is SNHLY and CDR2 is FYNNEI. CDR3 length: 13 amino acids. Here the CDR3 DNA reads TGTGCCAGCAGTCGACAGGGTTTCTATGGCTACACCTTC. This codes for CASSRQGFYGYTF.

The chain recombines TRBV5-6 with TRBJ1-2; D perhaps matches TRBD1 (6 bases). CDR1 is SGHDT, CDR2 YYEEEE, per germline. V lost 4 bases and J lost 6, with 7 bases in between. The CDR3 covers 11 residues. This chain's CDR3 is CASSPGDGYTF. The CDR3 bases are TGTGCCAGCAGCCCAGGGGATGGCTACACCTTC. Full variable domain (remainder filled in from reference TRBV5-6 and TRBJ1-2): DAGVTQSPTHLIKTRGQQVTLRCSPKSGHDTVSWYQQALGQGPQFIFQYYEEEERQRGNFPDRFSGHQFPNYSSELNVNALLLGDSALYLCASSPGDGYTFGSGTRLTVV.

V gene TRBV4-3 combines with J gene TRBJ1-5; possibly TRBD1 for D (6 bases). Trimming left V 2 bases short and J 8 bases short, with 22 bases between. This CDR3 has 17 amino acids. The germline V gene encodes CDR1 LGHNA and CDR2 YSLEER. CDR3 nucleotides: TGCGCCAGCAGCCAACGCCCGGTAGGGGGTGGTGTAGAGCCCCAGCATTTT. Its protein is CASSQRPVGGGVEPQHF.

The genes are TRBV25-1 and TRBJ2-2; possibly TRBD1 for D (5 bases). The CDR3 runs to 13 residues. V gave up 7 bases and J gave up 9 bases, with 15 bases separating them. In germline, CDR1 is MGHDK, CDR2 SYGVNS. CDR3 amino acids: CASTGHRSRELFF. CDR3 DNA: TGTGCCAGCACTGGACACCGCAGCCGGGAGCTGTTTTTT.